These T cell receptor beta chains were read from a single sample in a study of cytomegalovirus exposure and HLA in healthy donors. Assay used: immunoSEQ multiplex PCR; TCRdb lists only in-frame clones, some missing. The sample has 150,000 or so clones, around four fifths seen once. Material for sequencing was PBMCs. The receptors were sampled from a man aged 30-40 years in good health and CMV-seronegative. The CDR3 runs from the conserved cysteine through the conserved F or W. D genes are given only for firm matches. For some rows the clone size is stated as once, few or many, or as a class when expanded; others skip it.

CDR3 length	V gene	D gene	clone size	J gene	CDR3 protein	CDR3 DNA
14	TRBV29-1	-	few	TRBJ2-1	CSGSTGISYNEQFF	TGCAGCGGATCTACAGGAATCTCCTACAATGAGCAGTTCTTC
14	TRBV7-3	-	-	TRBJ2-2	CASSLDRNTGELFF	TGTGCCAGCAGCTTAGACAGGAACACCGGGGAGCTGTTTTTT
15	TRBV6-1	-	-	TRBJ2-7	CASSESSGLVHEQYF	TGTGCCAGCAGTGAGTCCTCAGGTCTCGTGCACGAGCAGTACTTC
14	TRBV2	-	-	TRBJ1-6	CASSRGRDNSPLHF	TGTGCCAGCAGTAGGGGCCGTGACAATTCACCCCTCCACTTT
16	TRBV7-3	TRBD2	-	TRBJ2-1	CASSPRLAGGRDEQFF	TGTGCCAGCAGCCCCCGACTAGCGGGAGGGAGGGATGAGCAGTTCTTC
15	TRBV6-5	TRBD2	-	TRBJ2-1	CASSPRAGVSNEQFF	TGTGCCAGCAGTCCCCGAGCGGGAGTATCAAATGAGCAGTTCTTC
17	TRBV15	TRBD1	-	TRBJ1-6	CATSSSRGTSYNSPLHF	TGTGCCACCAGCAGCTCCAGGGGGACCTCCTATAATTCACCCCTCCACTTT
15	TRBV10-2	-	-	TRBJ2-1	CASRATSTPYNEQFF	TGCGCCAGCAGGGCGACTAGTACTCCCTACAATGAGCAGTTCTTC
14	TRBV28	-	-	TRBJ2-1	CASSFREPHNEQFF	TGTGCCAGCAGTTTCCGGGAGCCCCACAATGAGCAGTTCTTC
13	TRBV19	-	-	TRBJ2-7	CASSIDASYEQYF	TGTGCCAGTAGTATAGACGCGTCCTACGAGCAGTACTTC
15	TRBV28	-	-	TRBJ2-6	CASTNVGSGANVLTF	TGTGCCAGCACCAATGTCGGCTCTGGGGCCAACGTCCTGACTTTC
14	TRBV6-6	-	few	TRBJ2-4	CASTRGEAKNIQYF	TGTGCCAGCACAAGGGGTGAAGCCAAAAACATTCAGTACTTC
12	TRBV7-6	-	-	TRBJ2-5	CASSQRGETQYF	TGTGCCAGCAGCCAACGGGGGGAGACCCAGTACTTC
18	TRBV18	TRBD1	-	TRBJ2-7	CASSSSVPGQGWAYEQYF	TGTGCCAGCTCATCGTCAGTCCCGGGACAGGGATGGGCGTACGAGCAGTACTTC
12	TRBV27	-	-	TRBJ2-7	CASRQQGYEQYF	TGTGCCAGCAGGCAACAGGGATACGAGCAGTACTTC
16	TRBV10-3	-	once	TRBJ1-1	CAISEPNRYGNTEAFF	TGTGCCATCAGTGAGCCGAACAGGTACGGGAACACTGAAGCTTTCTTT
13	TRBV5-6	-	-	TRBJ2-7	CASSLQVSYEQYF	TGTGCCAGCAGCTTGCAGGTTTCCTACGAGCAGTACTTC